The 32 T cell receptor beta chains in this list originate from one sample, sequenced in a study of somatic mutations in cytotoxic T cells in rheumatoid arthritis. TCRdb's table, derived via immunoSEQ multiplex PCR, lists solely in-frame clones and lacks some. The sample includes about 23,000 clones, 80% to 90% of them seen just once. Specimen: CD8+ T cells sorted from blood. The receptors were sampled from an adult with rheumatoid arthritis.

The count of this clone is one. The genes are TRBV7-2 and TRBJ2-3; no reliable D call. CDR1 is SGHTA, CDR2 FQGNSA, per germline. The CDR3 is 19 amino acids. V was cut by 3 bases and J by 3 bases, with 25 bases left in between. CDR3 sequence (DNA): TGTGCCAGCAGCTTTCCCGTCGCGGTTACGACGGCCGGGACAGATACGCAGTATTTT. The encoded protein is CASSFPVAVTTAGTDTQYF.

V usage is TRBV6-1 and J usage is TRBJ2-7; D is undetermined. Trimming removed 3 bases at V and 7 bases at J, with 4 bases between. This CDR3 is built from 10 residues. The germline V gene has CDR1 MNHNS and CDR2 SASEGT. CDR3 sequence reads: CASSDGEQYF. CDR3 bases: TGTGCCAGCAGTGATGGTGAGCAGTACTTC.

This clone has just a few counts. The chain joins TRBV25-1 to TRBJ2-1, with a tentative D call TRBD2 (6 bases). Between the trimmed V and J ends, which lost 5 bases and 7 bases, there was a span of 12 bases. The germline CDR1 and CDR2 sequences are MGHDK and SYGVNS. The CDR3 totals 13 residues. CDR3 sequence: CASSSGVRNEQFF. DNA for the CDR3: TGTGCCAGCAGTTCGGGAGTAAGGAATGAGCAGTTCTTC.

This sequence joins TRBV7-9 and TRBJ1-1, with a possible D match to TRBD1 (6 bases). Germline V gene lookup returns CDR1 SEHNR and CDR2 FQNEAQ (reference sequence). There are 17 residues in the CDR3. V dropped 4 bases and J dropped 1 base, with 19 bases sitting between them. The CDR3 DNA reads as TGTGCCAGCAGCTCCAACCCGAGGAGGGGGGAGAACACTGAAGCTTTCTTT. The encoded protein is CASSSNPRRGENTEAFF.

The sample holds one count of this clone. CDR3 amino acids: CASSQIAPGWGNTEAFF. The CDR3 DNA follows: TGCGCCAGCAGCCAAATAGCGCCCGGGTGGGGGAACACTGAAGCTTTCTTT. The rearrangement uses TRBV4-3 and TRBJ1-1; D remains ambiguous. The length of the CDR3 is 17 residues. Trimming removed 2 bases from V and 1 base from J, with 17 bases in between. Germline assignment: CDR1 LGHNA and CDR2 YSLEER.

The chain recombines TRBV4-2 with TRBJ1-2, with a possible D match to TRBD1 (6 bases). The germline gives CDR1 LGHNA, CDR2 YNFKEQ. The CDR3 sequence is 14 residues long. Trimming took 0 bases from V and 8 from J, leaving 13 bases between them. The CDR3 is CASSQELGARGYTF. The CDR3, as DNA: TGTGCCAGCAGCCAAGAGCTGGGGGCGCGGGGCTACACCTTC.

This clone was seen once. This chain uses TRBV6-5 with TRBJ2-7; TRBD2 matches at 8 bases. The trim removed 2 bases at V and 5 bases at J, leaving 2 bases unmatched. Germline V lookup: CDR1 MNHEY, CDR2 SVGAGI. The CDR3 is 13 amino acids. The CDR3 region has the DNA TGTGCCAGCAGTTACAAGCGGGGGAACGAGCAGTACTTC. Translating gives CASSYKRGNEQYF.

The sample holds one count of this clone. The chain links TRBV14 to TRBJ2-7; TRBD1 matches 7 bases. Trimming took 4 bases from V and 6 from J; bases not matched to a gene: 12. Looked up from germline, CDR1 is SGHDN and CDR2 is FVKESK. The CDR3 is 15 residues long. CDR3 in amino acids: CASSPLRTGLGEQYF. CDR3 DNA: TGTGCCAGCAGCCCCCTACGGACAGGTCTGGGCGAGCAGTACTTC.

J is TRBJ2-7 and V is TRBV4-2; 8 bases map to TRBD1. Germline V CDR1 and CDR2: LGHNA, YNFKEQ. CDR3 length: 16 amino acids. With V trimmed by 0 bases and J by 1 base, 5 bases remained unmatched. In DNA form, the CDR3 reads TGTGCCAGCAGCCAAGATGAAGGACAGGGTTCCTACGAGCAGTACTTC. The encoded protein is CASSQDEGQGSYEQYF.

The rearrangement uses TRBV19 and TRBJ2-5, with no clear D. Germline loops: CDR1 LNHDA, CDR2 SQIVND (reference sequence). Trimming took off 3 bases at V and 5 bases at J, with 10 bases between the two ends. CDR3 length: 13 residues. The DNA for the CDR3 is TGTGCCAGTAGTATGGATACCGAGGAGACCCAGTACTTC. Its translation is CASSMDTEETQYF. Complete variable domain (other parts from reference TRBV19 and TRBJ2-5): DGGITQSPKYLFRKEGQNVTLSCEQNLNHDAMYWYRQDPGQGLRLIYYSQIVNDFQKGDIAEGYSVSREKKESFPLTVTSAQKNPTAFYLCASSMDTEETQYFGPGTRLLVL.

The chain combines TRBV7-8 with TRBJ2-6, with D hard to call. CDR3 size: 16 residues. The ends were cut back, 2 bases at V and 0 bases at J, with 8 bases in the middle. CDR1 SGHVS and CDR2 FQNEAQ come from the germline V gene. The DNA for the CDR3 is TGTGCCAGCAGCTTATTCTTTCCCTCTGGGGCCAACGTCCTGACTTTC. Amino acids: CASSLFFPSGANVLTF.

The V call is TRBV6-1, the J call TRBJ1-2, with TRBD1 matching 8 bases. This CDR3 comprises 16 residues. V trimming: 4 bases; J trimming: 4 bases; junction bases outside the gene matches: 11. Germline V CDR1 and CDR2: MNHNS, SASEGT. CDR3 DNA sequence: TGTGCCAGCAGTGGGAATCGACAGGGGAAGGGCTATGGCTACACCTTC. Protein: CASSGNRQGKGYGYTF.

This clone is labeled large (0.1 to 1%). The chain is built from TRBV4-3 and TRBJ2-3; TRBD2 agrees at 8 bases. The CDR3 totals 15 residues. V lost 4 bases, J lost 6 bases, and 9 bases stayed unmatched. Germline V CDR1 and CDR2: LGHNA, YSLEER. The CDR3 sequence: CASSLSGGGVDTQYF. For the CDR3, the DNA is TGCGCCAGCAGCCTCAGCGGGGGAGGTGTGGATACGCAGTATTTT.

V gene TRBV2 combines with J gene TRBJ2-3, with a tentative D call TRBD2 (6 bases). The CDR3 is made up of 12 amino acids. The V end was cut by 8 bases, the J end by 5 bases, with 11 bases between. CDR1 is SNHLY and CDR2 is FYNNEI in the germline V gene. CDR3: CASDGGVDTQYF. In nucleotides, the CDR3 is TGTGCCAGCGACGGGGGTGTAGATACGCAGTATTTT.

The gene calls are TRBV5-4 and TRBJ2-1, with D perhaps given as TRBD1 or TRBD2 (7 bases each). This CDR3 is built from 14 residues. Trimming took off 1 base at V and 11 bases at J, with 16 bases between the two ends. CDR1 and CDR2 (germline): SGHNT, YYREEE (reference sequence). The CDR3 bases are TGTGCCAGCAGCTTGTCGGGCAGGGGGGGGCAGCAGTTCTTC. Translation: CASSLSGRGGQQFF.

The V call is TRBV19, the J call TRBJ1-2; D possibly corresponds to TRBD1 (5 bases). Trimming shortened V by 2 bases and J by 5 bases, and 12 bases separated the two germline ends. The length of the CDR3 is 14 residues. Germline V gene lookup returns CDR1 LNHDA and CDR2 SQIVND (reference sequence). Here the CDR3 DNA reads TGTGCCAGTAGTATACTCCAGGGAGGTTATGGCTACACCTTC. As protein: CASSILQGGYGYTF.

V and J are TRBV15 and TRBJ2-7; perhaps TRBD1 as D (5 bases). Germline values: CDR1 LNHNV, CDR2 YYDKDF (reference sequence). V was cut by 3 bases and J by 2 bases, with 14 bases left in between. The CDR3 totals 15 residues. CDR3 amino acids: CATSSYQGPTYEQYF. Written as DNA, the CDR3 is TGTGCCACCAGCAGTTACCAGGGCCCGACCTACGAGCAGTACTTC.

The V gene is TRBV5-6, the J gene TRBJ2-7; D could derive from TRBD1 or TRBD2 (5 bases each). The CDR3 consists of 13 residues. V lost 4 bases, J lost 6 bases, and 14 bases lay in between. Germline assignment: CDR1 SGHDT and CDR2 YYEEEE. The DNA of the CDR3 is TGTGCCAGCAGCACGGGACCATCCGCCGAGCAGTACTTC. Amino acid sequence: CASSTGPSAEQYF.

The gene calls are TRBV27 and TRBJ1-1, with D possibly matching TRBD1 (6 bases). The CDR3 length is 18 residues. The ends were cut back, 5 bases at V and 5 bases at J, with 27 bases in the middle. From germline, CDR1 is MNHEY and CDR2 SMNVEV (reference sequence). The DNA of the CDR3 is TGTGCCAGCAGTCCCTGGGTGCCAGGGGTATTCATCGGAACTGAAGCTTTCTTT. Residues: CASSPWVPGVFIGTEAFF.

The V and J genes are TRBV13 and TRBJ2-2; the D is unclear. The CDR3 consists of 18 residues. Germline values: CDR1 PRHDT, CDR2 FYEKMQ (reference sequence). V was trimmed by 0 bases and J by 3 bases, leaving 17 bases between them. This CDR3 is CASSLGFPRSEDTGELFF. CDR3 coding DNA: TGTGCCAGCAGCTTAGGTTTTCCCCGGAGTGAGGACACCGGGGAGCTGTTTTTT. Full variable domain (outside the CDR3, taken from reference TRBV13 and TRBJ2-2): AAGVIQSPRHLIKEKRETATLKCYPIPRHDTVYWYQQGPGQDPQFLISFYEKMQSDKGSIPDRFSAQQFSDYHSELNMSSLELGDSALYFCASSLGFPRSEDTGELFFGEGSRLTVL.

The chain recombines TRBV11-2 with TRBJ1-2, with D unclear. From germline, CDR1 is SGHAT and CDR2 FQNNGV. CDR3 size: 12 residues. V shed 5 bases and J shed 5 bases, with 9 bases lying between them. The CDR3 region has the DNA TGTGCCAGCAGCCTAGGGATATATGGCTACACCTTC. Translation gives CASSLGIYGYTF.

The chain links TRBV4-1 to TRBJ1-1; no clear D. V lost 1 base, J lost 1 base, and 13 bases lay in between. The CDR3 runs to 16 residues. The V gene's germline CDR1 is MGHRA and CDR2 YSYEKL. CDR3: CASSQAPGRRNTEAFF. CDR3 sequence (DNA): TGCGCCAGCAGCCAAGCCCCGGGGAGGAGGAACACTGAAGCTTTCTTT.

V is TRBV5-4 and J is TRBJ1-2; 7 bases match TRBD1. The CDR3 spans 13 residues. The V gene's germline CDR1 is SGHNT and CDR2 YYREEE (reference sequence). The V and J ends lost 4 bases and 8 bases, in that order; junction bases with no gene match: 8. CDR3 loop: CASSVDRAVGYTF. The CDR3 DNA follows: TGTGCCAGCAGCGTTGACAGGGCTGTCGGCTACACCTTC.

V gene TRBV19 combines with J gene TRBJ1-4; D gene unclear. V was cut by 8 bases and J by 6 bases, with 10 bases left in between. The CDR3 contains 12 residues. Looked up from germline, CDR1 is LNHDA and CDR2 is SQIVND (reference sequence). CDR3 DNA sequence: TGTGCCAGTGAGGGCAGCGATGAAAAACTGTTTTTT. Its translation is CASEGSDEKLFF.

In DNA, the CDR3 is TGCAGCGTTGAAGGGGTGTACCAAGAGACCCAGTACTTC. Translating it yields CSVEGVYQETQYF. V usage is TRBV29-1 and J usage is TRBJ2-5; D uncertain. This CDR3 region has 13 residues. Germline values: CDR1 SQVTM, CDR2 ANQGSEA. V was pared by 1 base and J by 0 bases, with 6 bases between.

The CDR3 spells CASSFDRGQTEAFF. The CDR3 DNA follows: TGTGCCAGCAGCTTTGACAGGGGGCAGACTGAAGCTTTCTTT. V is TRBV7-9 and J is TRBJ1-1, with 10 bases aligning to TRBD1. CDR1 and CDR2 from the germline V gene are SEHNR and FQNEAQ (reference sequence). The junction had 3 bases not matched to a gene; V was cut back by 3 bases and J by 5 bases. The length of the CDR3 is 14 residues.

The CDR3 DNA reads as TGCGCCAGCAGCCCGCGAACTTGGACTAGCGGGGGGGTCACCGGGGAGCTGTTTTTT. Amino acid sequence: CASSPRTWTSGGVTGELFF. This chain links TRBV4-1 with TRBJ2-2, with TRBD2 matching over 15 bases. This CDR3 comprises 19 residues. Germline values: CDR1 MGHRA, CDR2 YSYEKL. The V and J ends lost 4 bases and 4 bases, in that order; junction bases with no gene match: 10.

The gene calls are TRBV19 and TRBJ2-1; 13 positions agree with TRBD2. J lost 9 bases, V lost 5 bases, and 7 bases had no gene match. There are 15 residues in the CDR3. Germline CDR1 is LNHDA and CDR2 is SQIVND (reference sequence). CDR3 in DNA: TGTGCCAGTAGTCCCACTAGCGGGGGGGCCTTTGAGCAGTTCTTC. Translating gives CASSPTSGGAFEQFF.

The V call is TRBV18, the J call TRBJ2-7; a weak D match, TRBD1 (6 bases). Trimming cost V 3 bases and J 2 bases, with 17 bases left between them. Germline V gives CDR1 KGHSH, CDR2 LQKENI. The CDR3 runs 16 residues. CDR3: CASSPGNRAITYEQYF. DNA of the CDR3: TGTGCCAGCTCACCTGGCAACAGGGCGATCACCTACGAGCAGTACTTC.

J is TRBJ1-6 and V is TRBV7-3, with D possibly TRBD1 on 5 matching bases. The CDR3 sequence is 16 residues long. Germline loops: CDR1 SGHTA, CDR2 FQGTGA. Trimming pared 5 bases from V and 8 bases from J, leaving 19 bases between. CDR3 nucleotide sequence: TGTGCCAGCAGCCTCCTTCCGTGGGGGGTAGATTCACCCCTCCACTTT. This codes for CASSLLPWGVDSPLHF.

The chain recombines TRBV6-6 with TRBJ2-1; the D is unclear. The CDR3 runs 12 residues. The V end was cut by 0 bases, the J end by 7 bases, with 4 bases between. Germline V lookup: CDR1 MNHNY, CDR2 SVGAGI (reference sequence). The CDR3 DNA follows: TGTGCCAGCAGTTACTCGTTAAATGAGCAGTTCTTC. It encodes CASSYSLNEQFF.

This clone was recorded once. The V and J genes are TRBV7-9 and TRBJ2-5; D not certain. The germline CDR1 and CDR2 sequences are SEHNR and FQNEAQ (reference sequence). V was shortened by 5 bases and J by 5 bases, with 12 bases between the two germline ends. The CDR3 totals 13 residues. The CDR3 region is CASSPRLIETQYF. The CDR3 bases are TGTGCCAGCAGCCCCCGACTGATCGAGACCCAGTACTTC.